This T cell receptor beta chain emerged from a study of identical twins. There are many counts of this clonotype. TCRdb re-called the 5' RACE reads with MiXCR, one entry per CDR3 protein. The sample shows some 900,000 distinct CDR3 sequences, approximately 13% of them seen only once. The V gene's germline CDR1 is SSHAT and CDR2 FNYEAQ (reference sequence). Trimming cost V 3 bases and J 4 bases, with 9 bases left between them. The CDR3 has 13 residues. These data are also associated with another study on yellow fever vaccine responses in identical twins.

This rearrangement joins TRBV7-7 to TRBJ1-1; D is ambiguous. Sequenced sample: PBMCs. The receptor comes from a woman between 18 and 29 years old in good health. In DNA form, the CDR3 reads TGTGCCAGCAGCTTTTCGAGCAGCACTGAAGCTTTCTTT. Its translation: CASSFSSSTEAFF.